Listed below are T cell receptor beta chains from one sample, sequenced in a study of T cell repertoires in cytomegalovirus infection. The antigens for these receptors are not known. TCRdb re-analysed the reads in MiXCR, keeping a single row per CDR3 protein. The sample holds some 110,000 distinct CDR3 sequences; 32% are singletons and the top ten take around 54%. Sequencing used CD8+ T cells from cultured PBMCs, obtained from culture after CMV antigen stimulation. The receptors were sampled from a human donor in good health (CMV status not recorded). Some clones in this sample may be carry-over from other donors' samples. The CDR3 runs from the conserved cysteine through the conserved F or W. The D gene is left open where the match is weak. Clone sizes are given selectively: once, few, many, or a class where the clone is expanded.

D gene	V gene	clone size	J gene	CDR3 length	CDR3 DNA	CDR3 protein
.	TRBV7-8	.	TRBJ2-7	15	TGTGCCAGCAGCTTATATTACGGACTCTCCTACGAGCAGTACTTC	CASSLYYGLSYEQYF
TRBD2	TRBV27	.	TRBJ2-3	15	TGTGCCAGCAGTTCCGGGACTACGGGCACAGATACGCAGTATTTT	CASSSGTTGTDTQYF
.	TRBV6-2/TRBV6-3	.	TRBJ2-2	12	TGTGCCAGCAGTCATTACACCGGGGAGCTGTTTTTT	CASSHYTGELFF
TRBD2	TRBV12-3/TRBV12-4	few	TRBJ2-1	13	TGTGCCAGCACACTAGCGGGGTACGATGAGCAGTTCTTC	CASTLAGYDEQFF
.	TRBV10-2	.	TRBJ1-5	14	TGCGCCAGCAGTGATCCAGGGGTGAATCAGCCCCAGCATTTT	CASSDPGVNQPQHF
.	TRBV19	.	TRBJ2-1	14	TGTGCCAGTAGTAGCACCCTTACTAGCAATGAGCAGTTCTTC	CASSSTLTSNEQFF
.	TRBV20-1	.	TRBJ2-7	13	TGCAGTGCAAACATGGACAGCTCCTACGAGCAGTACTTC	CSANMDSSYEQYF
TRBD1	TRBV7-6	many	TRBJ1-5	14	TGTGCCAGCAGCCCTGGGACAGGGAATCAGCCCCAGCATTTT	CASSPGTGNQPQHF
.	TRBV10-3	few	TRBJ1-1	14	TGTGCCACCCGCGTGGGTTATGGGGACACTGAAGCTTTCTTT	CATRVGYGDTEAFF
.	TRBV4-3	.	TRBJ2-7	16	TGCGCCAGCAGCCAAGATCGCGATTCGGGTTTCTACGAGCAGTACTTC	CASSQDRDSGFYEQYF
TRBD2	TRBV12-3/TRBV12-4	.	TRBJ2-1	11	TGTGCCGGAGGGGAGGGCAATGAGCAGTTCTTC	CAGGEGNEQFF
TRBD1	TRBV12-3/TRBV12-4	many	TRBJ1-5	13	TGTGCCAGTAGTGAGGGGGCTAGTCAGCCCCAGCATTTT	CASSEGASQPQHF
.	TRBV7-9	.	TRBJ2-7	15	TGTGCCAGCAGCTTACGAGAGGGGAAGGTCTACGAGCAGTACTTC	CASSLREGKVYEQYF
.	TRBV19	.	TRBJ1-5	15	TGTGCCAGTAAGAACGAAGCGTGGGGCAATCAGCCCCAGCATTTT	CASKNEAWGNQPQHF
.	TRBV5-1	.	TRBJ2-1	14	TGCGCCAGCAGCGTCTCCACCCTTTACAATGAGCAGTTCTTC	CASSVSTLYNEQFF
.	TRBV6-5	.	TRBJ1-4	14	TGTGCCAGCAGTTACGTGGGGGCTTCGGAAAAACTGTTTTTT	CASSYVGASEKLFF
.	TRBV25-1	.	TRBJ2-5	11	TGTGCCAGCAGGTTAGGCCTAGGCCAGTACTTC	CASRLGLGQYF
TRBD1	TRBV2	.	TRBJ2-7	15	TGTGCCAGCAGTGAAGTGTGGGACAGATCCTACGAGCAGTACTTC	CASSEVWDRSYEQYF
.	TRBV12-3/TRBV12-4	few	TRBJ1-1	12	TGTGCCAGCAGTCTATGGAGCACTGAAGCTTTCTTT	CASSLWSTEAFF